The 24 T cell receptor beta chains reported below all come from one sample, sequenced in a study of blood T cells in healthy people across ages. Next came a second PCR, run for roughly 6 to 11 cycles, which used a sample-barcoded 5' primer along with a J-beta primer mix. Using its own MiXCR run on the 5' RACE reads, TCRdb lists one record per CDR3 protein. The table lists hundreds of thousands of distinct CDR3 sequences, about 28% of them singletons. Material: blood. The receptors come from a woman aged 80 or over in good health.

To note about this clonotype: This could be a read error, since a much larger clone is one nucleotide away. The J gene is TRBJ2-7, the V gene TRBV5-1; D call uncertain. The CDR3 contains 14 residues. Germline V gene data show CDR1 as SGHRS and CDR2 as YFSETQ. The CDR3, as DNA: TGCGCCGGCAGCACTAATCCCAGGTCCTACGAGCAGTACTTC. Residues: CAGSTNPRSYEQYF.

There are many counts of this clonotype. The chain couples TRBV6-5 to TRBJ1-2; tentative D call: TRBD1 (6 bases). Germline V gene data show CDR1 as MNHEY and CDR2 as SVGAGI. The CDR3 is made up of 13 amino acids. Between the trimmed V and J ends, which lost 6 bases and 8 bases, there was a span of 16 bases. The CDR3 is CASSSGQRPGYTF. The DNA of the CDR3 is TGTGCCAGCAGCTCGGGACAACGACCAGGCTACACCTTC.

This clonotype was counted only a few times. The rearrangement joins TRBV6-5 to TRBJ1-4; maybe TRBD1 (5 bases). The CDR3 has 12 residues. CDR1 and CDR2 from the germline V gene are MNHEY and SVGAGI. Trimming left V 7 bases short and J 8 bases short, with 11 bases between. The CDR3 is CASKGAEEKLFF. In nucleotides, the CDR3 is TGTGCCAGCAAAGGGGCCGAAGAAAAACTGTTTTTT.

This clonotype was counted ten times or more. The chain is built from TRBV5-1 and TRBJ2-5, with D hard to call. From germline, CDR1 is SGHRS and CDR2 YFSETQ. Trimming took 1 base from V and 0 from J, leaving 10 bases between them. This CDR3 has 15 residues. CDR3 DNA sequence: TGCGCCAGCAGCTTGAACGGTGTGTACCAAGAGACCCAGTACTTC. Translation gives CASSLNGVYQETQYF.

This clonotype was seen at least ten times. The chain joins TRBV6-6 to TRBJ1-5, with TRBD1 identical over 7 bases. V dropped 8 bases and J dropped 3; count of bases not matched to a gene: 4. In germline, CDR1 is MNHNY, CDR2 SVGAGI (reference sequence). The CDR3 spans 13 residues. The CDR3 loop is CASAGQNNQPQHF. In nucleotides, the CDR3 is TGTGCCAGCGCGGGACAGAACAATCAGCCCCAGCATTTT.

CDR3 DNA: TGTGCCAGCAGTTTAGAGATCTCTGGGGCCAACGTCCTGACTTTC. This sequence encodes CASSLEISGANVLTF. The chain recombines TRBV6-5 with TRBJ2-6; D not resolved. From germline, CDR1 is MNHEY and CDR2 SVGAGI. The CDR3 extends over 15 amino acids. Trimming took off 4 bases at V and 0 bases at J, with 7 bases between the two ends.

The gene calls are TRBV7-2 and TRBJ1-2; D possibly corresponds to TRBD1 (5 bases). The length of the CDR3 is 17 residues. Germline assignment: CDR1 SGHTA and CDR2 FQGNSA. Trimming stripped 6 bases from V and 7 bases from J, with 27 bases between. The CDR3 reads CASSLRRQRTTGGGYTF. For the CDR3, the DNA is TGTGCCAGCAGTTTAAGAAGGCAGAGGACCACAGGAGGTGGCTACACCTTC.

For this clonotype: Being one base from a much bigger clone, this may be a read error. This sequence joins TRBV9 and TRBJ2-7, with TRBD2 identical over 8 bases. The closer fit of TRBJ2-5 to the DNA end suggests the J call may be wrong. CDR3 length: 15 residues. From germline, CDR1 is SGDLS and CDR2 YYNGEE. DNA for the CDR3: TGTGCCAGCAGCGTACAGCGGGGGCAGCTGGGGACCCAGTACTTC. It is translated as CASSVQRGQLGTQYF.

The CDR3 protein is CASSQDGGGTPQPQHF. CDR3 DNA sequence: TGCGCCAGCAGCCAAGATGGGGGGGGGACTCCCCAGCCCCAGCATTTT. The chain employs TRBV4-3 and TRBJ1-5, with TRBD1 as a possible D gene (5 bases). V lost 0 bases and J lost 7, with 16 bases in between. Germline V gives CDR1 LGHNA, CDR2 YSLEER. The CDR3 runs to 16 residues.

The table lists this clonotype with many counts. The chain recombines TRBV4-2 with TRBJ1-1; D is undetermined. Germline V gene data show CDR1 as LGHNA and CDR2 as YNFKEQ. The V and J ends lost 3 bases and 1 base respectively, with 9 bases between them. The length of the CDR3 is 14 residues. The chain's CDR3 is CASSHSQGNTEAFF. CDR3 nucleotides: TGTGCCAGCAGCCACAGCCAAGGGAACACTGAAGCTTTCTTT.

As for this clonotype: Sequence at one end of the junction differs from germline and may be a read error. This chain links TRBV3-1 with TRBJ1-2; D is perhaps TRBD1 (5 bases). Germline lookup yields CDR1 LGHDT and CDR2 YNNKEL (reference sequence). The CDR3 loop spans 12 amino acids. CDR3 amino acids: CAGSQDSYGYTF. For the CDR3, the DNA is TGTGCCGGCAGCCAAGACAGCTATGGCTACACCTTC.

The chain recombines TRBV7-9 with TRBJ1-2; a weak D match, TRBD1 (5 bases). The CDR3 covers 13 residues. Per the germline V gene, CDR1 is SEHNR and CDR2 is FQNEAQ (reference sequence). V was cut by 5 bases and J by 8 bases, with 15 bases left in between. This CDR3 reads CASSPRGTPGYTF. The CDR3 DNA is TGTGCCAGCAGCCCACGTGGGACCCCAGGCTACACCTTC.

The CDR3 region is CSAEAPGGARDTEAFF. The CDR3 bases are TGCAGTGCTGAGGCCCCGGGGGGCGCACGGGACACTGAAGCTTTCTTT. The rearrangement links TRBV20-1 to TRBJ1-1, with D possibly being TRBD1 (6 bases). Looked up from germline, CDR1 is DFQATT and CDR2 is SNEGSKA (reference sequence). V was shortened by 5 bases and J by 3 bases, with 22 bases between the two germline ends. CDR3 size: 16 residues.

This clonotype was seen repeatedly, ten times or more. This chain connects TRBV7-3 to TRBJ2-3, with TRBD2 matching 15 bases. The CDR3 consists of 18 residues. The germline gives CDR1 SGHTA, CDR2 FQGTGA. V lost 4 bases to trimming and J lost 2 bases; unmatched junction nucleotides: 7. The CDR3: CASSSGLAGGGTTDTQYF. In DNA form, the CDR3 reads TGTGCCAGCAGCTCGGGACTAGCGGGGGGAGGGACCACAGATACGCAGTATTTT.

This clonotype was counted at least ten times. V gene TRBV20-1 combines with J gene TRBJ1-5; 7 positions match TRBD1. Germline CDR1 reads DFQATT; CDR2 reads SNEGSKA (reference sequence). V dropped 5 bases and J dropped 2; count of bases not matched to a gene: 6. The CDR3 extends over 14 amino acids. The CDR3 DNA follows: TGCAGTGCTTCCGGACAGGAAGGCAATCAGCCCCAGCATTTT. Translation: CSASGQEGNQPQHF.

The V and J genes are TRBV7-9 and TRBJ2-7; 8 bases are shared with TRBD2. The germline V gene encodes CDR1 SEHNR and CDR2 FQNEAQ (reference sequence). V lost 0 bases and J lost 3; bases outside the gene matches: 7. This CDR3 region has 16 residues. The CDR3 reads CASSLATIAGSYEQYF. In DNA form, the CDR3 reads TGTGCCAGCAGCTTAGCGACAATAGCGGGGAGCTACGAGCAGTACTTC.

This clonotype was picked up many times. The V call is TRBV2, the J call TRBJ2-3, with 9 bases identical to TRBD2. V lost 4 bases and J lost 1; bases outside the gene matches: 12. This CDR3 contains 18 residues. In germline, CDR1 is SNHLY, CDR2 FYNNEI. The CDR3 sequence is CASSGASGVMSGTDTQYF. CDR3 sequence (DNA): TGTGCCAGCAGTGGCGCTAGCGGGGTTATGTCCGGCACAGATACGCAGTATTTT.

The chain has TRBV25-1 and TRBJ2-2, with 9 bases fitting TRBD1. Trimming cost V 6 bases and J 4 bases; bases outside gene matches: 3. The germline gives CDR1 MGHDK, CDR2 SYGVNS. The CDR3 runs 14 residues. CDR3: CASRGTGFTGELFF. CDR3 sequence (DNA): TGTGCCAGCAGGGGGACAGGGTTCACCGGGGAGCTGTTTTTT.

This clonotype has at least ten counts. The CDR3 DNA is TGTGCCAGCAGTGACAGGGGGGCAGGCATTCAGTACTTC. Its translation is CASSDRGAGIQYF. This rearrangement joins TRBV6-6 to TRBJ2-4, with 9 nucleotides matching TRBD1. In germline, CDR1 is MNHNY, CDR2 SVGAGI (reference sequence). The CDR3 extends over 13 amino acids. V lost 5 bases and J lost 9; bases outside the gene matches: 5.

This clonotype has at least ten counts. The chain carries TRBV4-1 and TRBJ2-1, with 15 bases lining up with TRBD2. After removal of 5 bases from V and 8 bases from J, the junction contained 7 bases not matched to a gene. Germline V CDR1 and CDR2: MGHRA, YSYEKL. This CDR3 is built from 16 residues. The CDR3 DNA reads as TGCGCCAGCAGCGCGAGGACTAGCGGGGGGGCCGATGAGCAGTTCTTC. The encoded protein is CASSARTSGGADEQFF.

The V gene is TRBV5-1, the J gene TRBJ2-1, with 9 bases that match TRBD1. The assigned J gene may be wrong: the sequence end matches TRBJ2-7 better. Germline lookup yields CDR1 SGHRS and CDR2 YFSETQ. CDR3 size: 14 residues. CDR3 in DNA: TGCGCCAGCAGCTTCAGGACAGGGGTCAATGAGCAGTACTTC. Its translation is CASSFRTGVNEQYF.

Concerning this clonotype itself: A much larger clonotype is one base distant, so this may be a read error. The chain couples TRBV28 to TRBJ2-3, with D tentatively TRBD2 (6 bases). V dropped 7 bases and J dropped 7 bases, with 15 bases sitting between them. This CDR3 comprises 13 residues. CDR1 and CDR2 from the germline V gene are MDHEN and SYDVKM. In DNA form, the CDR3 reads TGTGCCAGCACTGGCGGGGCCCGGAATACGCAGTATTTT. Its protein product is CASTGGARNTQYF.

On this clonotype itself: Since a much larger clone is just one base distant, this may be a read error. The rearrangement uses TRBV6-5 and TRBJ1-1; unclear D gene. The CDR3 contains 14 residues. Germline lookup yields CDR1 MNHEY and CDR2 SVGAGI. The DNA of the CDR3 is TGTGCCAGCAGTTACTCGTCTATCAGCACTGGAGCTTTCTTT. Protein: CASSYSSISTGAFF.

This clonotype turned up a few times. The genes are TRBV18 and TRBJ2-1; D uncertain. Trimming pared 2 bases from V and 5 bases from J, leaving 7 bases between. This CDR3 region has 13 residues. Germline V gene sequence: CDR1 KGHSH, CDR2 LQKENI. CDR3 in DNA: TGTGCCAGCTCACCAACCAGGAACAATGAGCAGTTCTTC. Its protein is CASSPTRNNEQFF.